Given below is one T cell receptor beta chain in context. Antigen specificity is unknown. Its ends do not fully match the called genes, so a read error is possible. The data originate from a study of Ad26.COV2.S vaccination and SARS-CoV-2 variants. Regarding treatment: around 19 received Ad26.COV2.S at low or high dose, single or two shots; a few received placebo; per-sample allocation not given. The samples were gathered on day 63 after the first injection of vaccine or placebo. The CDR3 covers 14 residues. Germline CDR1 is SGHTA and CDR2 is FQGTGA. The repertoire was sequenced with immunoSEQ multiplex PCR; TCRdb's copy has only in-frame clones and lacks some. The sample holds around 340,000 clones, around nine tenths seen once. Findings of the study overall: Substantial breadth in spike-specific CD8+ and CD4+ T cell responses was reportedly seen after vaccination. The analyses of TCR breadth and depth may have understated the size of total T cell responses.

The sample was peripheral blood, taken in a trial of Ad26.COV2.S vaccine versus placebo. The V and J genes are TRBV7-3 and TRBJ1-1, with D uncertain. This receptor was obtained from a person aged 18-65 years who received the Ad26.COV2.S COVID-19 vaccine or a placebo. The CDR3 DNA reads TGTGCCAGCAGCCTAACTCTGTCCGGCACTGAAGCTTTCTTT. Its protein product is CASSLTLSGTEAFF.